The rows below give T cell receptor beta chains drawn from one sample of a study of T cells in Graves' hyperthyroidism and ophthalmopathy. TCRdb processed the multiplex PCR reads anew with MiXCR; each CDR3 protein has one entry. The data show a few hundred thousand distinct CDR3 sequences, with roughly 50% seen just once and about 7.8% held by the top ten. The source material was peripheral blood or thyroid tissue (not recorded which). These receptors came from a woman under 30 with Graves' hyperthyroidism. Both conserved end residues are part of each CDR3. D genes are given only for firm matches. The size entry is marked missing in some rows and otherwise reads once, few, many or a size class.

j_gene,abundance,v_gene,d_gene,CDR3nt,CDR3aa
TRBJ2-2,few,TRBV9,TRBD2,TGTGCCAGCAGCCGCCCGGGACTAGCTCTTGGGGAGCTGTTTTTT,CASSRPGLALGELFF
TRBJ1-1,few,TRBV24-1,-,TGTGCAAGAGATGCTGGGGAGAACACTGAAGCTTTCTTT,CARDAGENTEAFF
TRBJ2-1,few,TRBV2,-,TGTGCCAGCATGGGGGTAGGGGCCAATGAGCAGTTCTTC,CASMGVGANEQFF
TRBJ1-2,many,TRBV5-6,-,TGTGCCAGCAGCTTGATTGCAGAGTCCTATGGCTACACCTTC,CASSLIAESYGYTF
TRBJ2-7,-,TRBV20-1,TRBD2,TGCAGTGCGCCCGGGACTAGCGGAAACAATGAGCAGTACTTC,CSAPGTSGNNEQYF
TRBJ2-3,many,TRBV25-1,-,TGTGCCAGCAGTGAATCGGCGCGCGGAGATACGCAGTATTTT,CASSESARGDTQYF
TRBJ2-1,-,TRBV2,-,TGTGCCAGCAGTGTGGGCAGGGCTTCCTACAATGAGCAGTTCTTC,CASSVGRASYNEQFF
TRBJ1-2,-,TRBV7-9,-,TGTGCCAGCAGCGAAAGCGGGGACAACTATGGCTACACCTTC,CASSESGDNYGYTF
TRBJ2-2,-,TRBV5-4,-,TGTGCCAGCAGCTTGTTGGATAGCGGATACACCGGGGAGCTGTTTTTT,CASSLLDSGYTGELFF
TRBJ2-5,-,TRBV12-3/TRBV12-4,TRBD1,TGTGCCAGCAGAAGGGGACAGGGGGATAATCAGCCCCAGTACTTC,CASRRGQGDNQPQYF
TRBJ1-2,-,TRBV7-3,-,TGTGCCAGCAGCTCCAGGGAGGGGCGAGGCTACACCTTC,CASSSREGRGYTF
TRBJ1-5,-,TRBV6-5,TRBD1,TGTGCCAGCATCCTTCGACAGGGACAGAGCGAGCAGCCCCAGCATTTT,CASILRQGQSEQPQHF
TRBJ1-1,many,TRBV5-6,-,TGTGCCAGTAAGAGGGCTTGGAGGACTGAAGCTTTCTTT,CASKRAWRTEAFF
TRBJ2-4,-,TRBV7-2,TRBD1,TGTGCCAGCAGCCCGCCCCCGGGACAGGGTCCAAGGAACATTCAGTACTTC,CASSPPPGQGPRNIQYF
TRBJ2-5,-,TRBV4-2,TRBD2,TGTGCCAGCAGCCAAGATCTTAGGGAGGGGACCCAGTACTTC,CASSQDLREGTQYF
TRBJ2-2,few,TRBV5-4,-,TGTGCCAGCAGCCAGATATTGAGAACGAGCACCGGGGAGCTGTTTTTT,CASSQILRTSTGELFF
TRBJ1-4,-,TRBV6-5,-,TGTGCCAGCAGTTACGTGGGGGGTGGTGAAAAACTGTTTTTT,CASSYVGGGEKLFF
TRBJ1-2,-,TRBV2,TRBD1,TGTGCCGGGGACAGGGAGGGTAACTATGGCTACACCTTC,CAGDREGNYGYTF
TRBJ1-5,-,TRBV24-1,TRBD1,TGTGCCACGGCCCCCGGTGATCGGACAGGGGACAATCAGCCCCAGCATTTT,CATAPGDRTGDNQPQHF
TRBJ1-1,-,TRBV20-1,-,TGCAGTGCTAGCCGGCGAGAGGGAAACACTGAAGCTTTCTTT,CSASRREGNTEAFF
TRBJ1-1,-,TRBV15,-,TGTGCCACCAGCAGTGAAGCGGACTCATACATGAACACTGAAGCTTTCTTT,CATSSEADSYMNTEAFF
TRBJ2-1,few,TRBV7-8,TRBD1,TGTGCCAGCAGCTTATGGACAGGGACCGTAGAGAATGAGCAGTTCTTC,CASSLWTGTVENEQFF
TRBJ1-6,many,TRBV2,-,TGTGCCAGCAGTGTCGGGGAACGGGGATCACCCCTCCACTTT,CASSVGERGSPLHF
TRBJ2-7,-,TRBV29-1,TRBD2,TGCAGCGTTGAAAGCGGGAGATCCTACGAGCAGTACTTC,CSVESGRSYEQYF
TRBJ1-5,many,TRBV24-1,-,TGTGCCACCAGTGGGGGGGCGGATCAGCCCCAGCATTTT,CATSGGADQPQHF
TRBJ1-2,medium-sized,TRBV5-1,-,TGCGCCAGCAGCTTGGACGGGAAAGGCTACACCTTC,CASSLDGKGYTF
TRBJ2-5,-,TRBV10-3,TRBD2,TGTGCCATCAGTGAGACTAGGGAGGGGACCCAGTACTTC,CAISETREGTQYF
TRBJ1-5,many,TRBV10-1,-,TGCGCCAGCAGTGAGTCGAGGGGACGAAATAAGCCCCAGCATTTT,CASSESRGRNKPQHF
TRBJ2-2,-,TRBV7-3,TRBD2,TGTGCCAGCAGTCCTCGAGAGCGGGAGCTAAACACCGGGGAGCTGTTTTTT,CASSPRERELNTGELFF
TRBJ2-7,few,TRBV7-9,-,TGTGCCAGCAGCTTAGCGGTGGGGTACGAGCAGTACTTC,CASSLAVGYEQYF
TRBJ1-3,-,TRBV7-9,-,TGTGCCAGCAGCTTGAGGGTCCAGGATGGCTACACCATATATTTT,CASSLRVQDGYTIYF
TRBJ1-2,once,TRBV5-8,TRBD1,TGTGCCAGCAGCTTTGGGACAGGGGTCCATGGCTACACCTTC,CASSFGTGVHGYTF
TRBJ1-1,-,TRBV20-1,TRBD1,TGCAGTGCTAGAGGTACCACAGGGGGCTGGGAGAACACTGAAGCTTTCTTT,CSARGTTGGWENTEAFF
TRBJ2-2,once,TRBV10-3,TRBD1,TGTGCCACCACGACAGGGCCGGGCACCGGAGAGCTGTTTTTT,CATTTGPGTGELFF
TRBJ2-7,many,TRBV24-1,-,TGTGCCACCCGCCATCAATACGAGCAGTACTTC,CATRHQYEQYF
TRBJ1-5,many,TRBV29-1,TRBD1,TGCAGCGGGGGACAGGGGGGGCAGCCCCAGCATTTT,CSGGQGGQPQHF
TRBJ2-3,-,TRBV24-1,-,TGTGCCACCAGTCCCGGCAGTGTGAATACGCAGTATTTT,CATSPGSVNTQYF
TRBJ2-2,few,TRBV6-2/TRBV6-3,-,TGTGCCAGCAGATTAGCCTCCACCGGGGAGCTGTTTTTT,CASRLASTGELFF
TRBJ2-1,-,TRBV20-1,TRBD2,TGCAGTGCTAGAGATAGGGAGGGCCTCGTTTACAATGAGCAGTTCTTC,CSARDREGLVYNEQFF
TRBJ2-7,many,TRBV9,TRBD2,TGTGCCAGCAGCGTAGATAGCGGGGGCTCCTACGAGCAGTACTTC,CASSVDSGGSYEQYF
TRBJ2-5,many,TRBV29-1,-,TGCAGCGTTGATGGGTGGACGGTCAGCGCCCAAGAGACCCAGTACTTC,CSVDGWTVSAQETQYF
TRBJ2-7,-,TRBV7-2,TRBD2,TGTGCCAGCAGCAACCTAGCGGGAGAACCCTACGAGCAGTACTTC,CASSNLAGEPYEQYF
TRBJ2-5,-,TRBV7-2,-,TGTGCCAGCAGCTTAGATAAACTCGGACCCTATCGGTACCAAGAGACCCAGTACTTC,CASSLDKLGPYRYQETQYF
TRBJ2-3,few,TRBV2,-,TGTGCCAGCCGAGGTCCGCCCGTGCGAGATACGCAGTATTTT,CASRGPPVRDTQYF
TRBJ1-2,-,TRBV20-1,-,TGCAGTGCTTGGGGGGACTATGGCTACACCTTC,CSAWGDYGYTF
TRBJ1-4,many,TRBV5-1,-,TGCGCCAGCAGCTTGGGACAGCAAAATGAAAAACTGTTTTTT,CASSLGQQNEKLFF